This T cell receptor beta chain comes out of a study of technical replicates of blood from four donors listed by TCRdb under 2017. Notes on this clone: Its antigen is currently not known. The sample holds no much larger clone one base away, and base qualities are not on file.

Trimmed from V: 4 bases; trimmed from J: 7 bases; junction bases lacking a gene match: 4. CDR1 and CDR2 are read off the germline V gene as LGHNA and YNFKEQ. Inclusive of the bounding cysteine and phenylalanine, the CDR3 is 13 residues long. Just the 39-base CDR3 DNA is kept, in frame starting at base 1. To prepare the library, the immunoSEQ multiplex PCR assay was applied. TCRdb holds this immuneACCESS table with in-frame rearrangements only. Some clones are missing; in checked studies, unresolved V genes explain under half, and the rest has no known cause. This sample has around 13,000 clones in its table, and 80% to 85% of those were observed once. The ten largest clones add up to over 9.5% of the sample.

The sample taken for sequencing was PBMCs. The receptor was derived from a human donor in good health. The V gene is TRBV4-2 and the J gene is TRBJ2-1; 7 bases in between match TRBD2. In nucleotide form, the sequence is TGTGCCAGCAGCCCAGCGGGATCGAATGAGCAGTTCTTC. It codes for CASSPAGSNEQFF.